Sequencing of this T cell receptor (beta chain) was carried out in a study of a mutant IDH1 vaccine in newly diagnosed glioma. Germline values: CDR1 MNHEY, CDR2 SMNVEV (reference sequence). J gave up 5 bases and V 3 bases, and 9 bases lay outside the gene matches. The CDR3 consists of 17 residues. Time point in this sample: week 5, during vaccination. Doses of 300 ug of mutant IDH1 20-mer peptide were given with topical imiquimod. A note on this clone: What it recognizes is unknown.

Profiling relied on immunoSEQ multiplex PCR, and the TCRdb table lists in-frame clones only, not all of them. Of roughly 72,000 clones listed, 90% to 95% are singletons. The chain recombines TRBV27 with TRBJ1-6; 8 positions agree with TRBD1. Material: PBMCs, obtained from a glioma patient whose treatment included an IDH1 peptide vaccine. The receptor's source is a woman aged 50 to 60 with glioma. CDR3 nucleotides: TGTGCCAGCAGTTTCCAACAGGGGGAGATTCATAATTCACCCCTCCACTTT. Protein: CASSFQQGEIHNSPLHF.